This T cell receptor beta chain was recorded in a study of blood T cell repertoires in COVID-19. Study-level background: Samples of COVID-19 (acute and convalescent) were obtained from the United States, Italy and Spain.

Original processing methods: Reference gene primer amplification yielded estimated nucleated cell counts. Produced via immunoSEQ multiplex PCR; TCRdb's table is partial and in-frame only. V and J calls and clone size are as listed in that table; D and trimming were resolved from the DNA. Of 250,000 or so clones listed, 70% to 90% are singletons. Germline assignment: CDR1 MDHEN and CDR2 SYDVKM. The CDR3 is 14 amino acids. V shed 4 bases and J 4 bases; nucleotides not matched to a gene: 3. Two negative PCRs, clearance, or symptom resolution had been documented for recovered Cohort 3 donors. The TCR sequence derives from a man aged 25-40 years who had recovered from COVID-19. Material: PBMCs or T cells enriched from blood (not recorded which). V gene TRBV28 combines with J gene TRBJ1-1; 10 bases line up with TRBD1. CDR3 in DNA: TGTGCCAGCAGTTCGGGACAGGGGCTCACTGAAGCTTTCTTT. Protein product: CASSSGQGLTEAFF.